The 31 T cell receptor beta chains below all came from one sample that was sequenced in a study of tumor-infiltrating lymphocytes in primary liver carcinoma (dated by TCRdb to between 2016 and 2019). Total RNA and DNA were co-extracted from approximately 20-30 mg of bulk tissue with the AllPrep DNA/RNA mini kit, without cell sorting. The reads were generated on an Illumina HiSeq 2500. TCRbeta-specific cDNA was reverse-transcribed from 500 ng total RNA using a constant-region primer and ProtoScript II reverse transcriptase. The TCRbeta libraries were prepared through three rounds of nested multiplex PCR following a slightly modified ARM-PCR procedure. Each of the first two PCR rounds ran for about 10 cycles and used multiplex TRBV1-TRBV30 forward primers together with a Cbeta reverse primer. TCRdb reworked the public reads: Q25 trimming with fastp, MiXCR clone assembly, productive beta chains retained. Identical CDR3 protein sequences are pooled into one entry, listed with their most common genes and DNA. For this sample the table gives more than 100,000 distinct CDR3 sequences, of which around 60% were detected only once. The top ten clones comprise 7% to 10% of the sample.

Sequenced sample: liver tumor tissue from sampling region 1. The cell subset or site label, as the study defines it: tumor region T1, superior pole. The receptors stem from a woman aged 60-75 years with primary liver carcinoma and hepatitis B virus infection.

This clonotype was picked up many times. The rearrangement uses TRBV10-3 and TRBJ1-2; maybe TRBD1 (5 bases). Germline V gene sequence: CDR1 ENHRY, CDR2 SYGVKD. This CDR3 spans 13 amino acids. The V gene lost 3 bases and the J gene lost 8 bases, with 13 bases spanning the gap. The CDR3 reads CAISEGQGYGYTF. The DNA for the CDR3 is TGTGCCATCAGTGAAGGTCAGGGATACGGCTACACCTTC.

Remarks on this clonotype: With a much larger clone just one base away, this may be a read error. The chain has TRBV12-3 or TRBV12-4 and TRBJ1-1; D gene unclear. The CDR3 runs to 15 residues. For the CDR3, the DNA is TGTTCCAGCAGCGTCCCTGGACGGGGGAACACTGAAGCTTTCTTT. Translating it yields CSSSVPGRGNTEAFF.

As regards this clonotype: Because the CDR3 is missing its conserved closing phenylalanine or tryptophan, this is likely a read error. This chain connects TRBV29-1 to TRBJ1-1, with D possibly matching TRBD1 (6 bases). V lost 7 bases and J lost 2, with 11 bases in between. Per the germline V gene, CDR1 is SQVTM and CDR2 is ANQGSEA. The CDR3 is 12 residues long. CDR3 amino acids: CSGGQLNTEAFS. DNA of the CDR3: TGCAGCGGCGGACAGTTAAACACTGAAGCTTTCTCT.

Of note for this clonotype: It may be a read error: a sequence one base away is much more abundant. The chain couples TRBV5-1 to TRBJ2-7; TRBD1 agrees at 7 bases. CDR3 length: 12 amino acids. The J segment lost 6 bases and the V segment lost 1 base, leaving 1 base of the junction unmatched. Germline loops: CDR1 SGHRS, CDR2 YFSETQ. The CDR3 region is CASSLYRGEQYF. DNA for the CDR3: TGCGCCAGCAGCTTGTACAGGGGCGAGCAGTACTTC.

This clonotype was recorded many times. The V call is TRBV10-3, the J call TRBJ2-1, with TRBD2 identical over 9 bases. Germline CDR1 reads ENHRY; CDR2 reads SYGVKD. This CDR3 comprises 14 residues. V lost 7 bases and J lost 6; bases outside the gene matches: 7. CDR3 region: CAITPSGDVNEQFF. CDR3 nucleotide sequence: TGTGCCATCACTCCTAGCGGGGACGTCAATGAGCAGTTCTTC.

This clonotype was recorded many times. The chain links TRBV5-5 to TRBJ2-7, with D perhaps given as TRBD1 or TRBD2 (6 bases each). The CDR3 is 17 amino acids. The V gene's germline CDR1 is SGHKS and CDR2 YYEKEE (reference sequence). The V and J ends lost 1 base and 3 bases respectively, with 20 bases between them. The CDR3 loop reads CASSLNEGGWIYYEQYF. The CDR3 nucleotides are TGTGCCAGCAGCTTGAATGAGGGGGGTTGGATATACTACGAGCAGTACTTC.

A word on this clonotype: Since the CDR3 does not end with the conserved phenylalanine or tryptophan, this likely comes from a read error. Here the CDR3 reads CASNQEVRQTTRDTQYL. CDR3 in DNA: TGCGCCAGCAACCAAGAGGTCCGGCAGACCACGCGGGATACGCAGTATCTT. This chain uses TRBV4-1 with TRBJ2-3; no clear D. Germline CDR1 MGHRA, CDR2 YSYEKL. The CDR3 sequence is 17 residues long.

In this sample, this clonotype turned up once. One junction end disagrees with the germline gene, perhaps due to a read error. The V and J genes are TRBV11-2 and TRBJ1-1; 7 bases align to TRBD1. This CDR3 comprises 14 residues. Germline V lookup: CDR1 SGHAT, CDR2 FQNNGV. The CDR3 loop reads CTSTPGAAKIGQVF. The CDR3 DNA reads as TGTACCAGCACCCCTGGAGCGGCGAAAATCGGACAGGTTTTT.

To note about this clonotype: At one of its ends the junction is not consistent with the germline gene, which may arise from a read error. V usage is TRBV12-3 or TRBV12-4 and J usage is TRBJ2-3; TRBD2 matches at 10 bases. This CDR3 is 16 amino acids long. CDR3: CASSAGTSDSTDTQNF. The DNA for the CDR3 is TGCGCCAGCAGTGCCGGGACTAGCGATAGCACAGATACGCAGAATTTT.

About this clonotype itself: A much larger clone lies a single base off, so this may be a read error. The chain links TRBV12-3 or TRBV12-4 to TRBJ1-1; possibly TRBD1 for D (6 bases). The CDR3 consists of 13 residues. The CDR3 region has the DNA TGTGACAGCAGCTACAGGGCTGGGACTGAAGCTTTCTTT. This codes for CDSSYRAGTEAFF.

About this clonotype itself: One junction end does not reproduce the germline sequence, and a read error may be involved. This chain connects TRBV11-2 to TRBJ2-2; TRBD2 matches 12 bases. CDR1 SGHAT and CDR2 FQNNGV come from the germline V gene. The CDR3 has 16 residues. This CDR3 reads CASSFRLAGDLGELFF. Here the CDR3 DNA reads TGTGCCAGCAGCTTCCGACTAGCGGGAGATCTGGGGGAACTGTTTTTT.

With regard to this clonotype: An end of the junction differs from the germline gene, which may be a read error. The chain combines TRBV19 with TRBJ2-6; D is undetermined. The CDR3 totals 14 residues. From germline, CDR1 is LNHDA and CDR2 SQIVND (reference sequence). DNA of the CDR3: TGTGCCAATAGTACCCTAACTGGGGCCAACGTCCTGACTTTC. Protein: CANSTLTGANVLTF.

With regard to this clonotype: Since no conserved phenylalanine or tryptophan closes the CDR3, a read error is the likely cause. The chain recombines TRBV5-6 with TRBJ2-3; no firm D call. V lost 3 bases and J lost 1, with 3 bases in between. CDR1 and CDR2 from the germline V gene are SGHDT and YYEEEE. This CDR3 contains 12 residues. The CDR3 DNA follows: TGTGCCAGCAGCTCAGGCACAGATACGCAGTATCTT. It specifies CASSSGTDTQYL.

The chain carries TRBV14 and TRBJ1-2; 8 positions match TRBD1. Germline CDR1 SGHDN, CDR2 FVKESK. The J segment lost 2 bases and the V segment lost 3 bases, leaving 5 bases of the junction unmatched. This CDR3 has 15 amino acids. CDR3 protein: CASSQHTGGNYGYTF. The CDR3 coding sequence is TGTGCCAGCAGCCAGCATACAGGGGGAAACTATGGCTACACCTTC.

This clonotype was detected a few times. The junction does not match germline at one end; this may be a read error. V gene TRBV11-2 combines with J gene TRBJ2-2; D is unclear. This CDR3 has 14 amino acids. The germline CDR1 and CDR2 sequences are SGHAT and FQNNGV. The CDR3 loop is CANSLEPNTGELFF. In nucleotides, the CDR3 is TGTGCCAACAGCTTAGAGCCGAACACCGGGGAGCTGTTTTTT.

This clonotype was found a few times. A much larger clone lies a single base off, so this may be a read error. The chain combines TRBV6-6 with TRBJ1-5, with unresolved D. The CDR3 is made up of 14 amino acids. Germline lookup yields CDR1 MNHNY and CDR2 SVGAGI (reference sequence). The CDR3 bases are TGTGCCGGCAGTTACGATGCAGGCAATCAGCCCCAGCATTTT. Protein product: CAGSYDAGNQPQHF.

This clonotype was counted a single time. A single base separates this from a much larger clone, so it may be a read error. This chain links TRBV6-5 with TRBJ1-1; 7 positions match TRBD1. Unmatched junction bases numbered 2, after V lost 5 bases and J lost 2 bases. The CDR3 contains 13 residues. Germline lookup yields CDR1 MNHEY and CDR2 SVGAGI. CDR3 sequence: CASSHRGNTEAFF. CDR3 sequence (DNA): TGTGCCAGCAGTCACAGGGGAAACACTGAAGCTTTCTTT.

Points on this clonotype: Because the CDR3 is missing its conserved closing phenylalanine or tryptophan, this is likely a read error. The chain employs TRBV11-3 and TRBJ2-1; 11 nucleotides match TRBD2. V lost 9 bases to trimming and J lost 8 bases; unmatched junction nucleotides: 15. This CDR3 has 16 residues. Germline V gene sequence: CDR1 SGHNT, CDR2 YENEEA. CDR3 sequence: CASSISGRAWHDEQFL. The CDR3 nucleotides read TGTGCCAGTAGCATTAGCGGGAGGGCCTGGCACGATGAGCAGTTCCTC.

Notes on this clonotype: With a much larger clone just one base away, this may be a read error. Written as DNA, the CDR3 is TGCAGCGTTGGGGGGGGCTTAGGTCGAGGGGTCGAAGCTCTCTTT. This gives the protein CSVGGGLGRGVEALF. V and J are TRBV29-1 and TRBJ1-1, with D possibly TRBD1 on 6 matching bases. CDR3 length: 15 amino acids. The germline V gene has CDR1 SQVTM and CDR2 ANQGSEA. The full variable domain, rest sourced from reference TRBV29-1 and TRBJ1-1, is SAVISQKPSRDICQRGTSLTIQCQVDSQVTMMFWYRQQPGQSLTLIATANQGSEATYESGFVIDKFPISRPNLTFSTLTVSNMSPEDSSIYLCSVGGGLGRGVEALFGQGTRLTVV.

The chain combines TRBV4-2 with TRBJ2-3, with a weak D call TRBD2 (6 bases). V was pared by 0 bases and J by 3 bases, with 22 bases between. The CDR3 contains 19 residues. The germline V gene encodes CDR1 LGHNA and CDR2 YNFKEQ. The CDR3 sequence: CASSQEVTRRGGVTDTQYF. For the CDR3, the DNA is TGTGCCAGCAGCCAAGAGGTGACTAGGCGGGGAGGCGTGACAGATACGCAGTATTTT.

This clonotype was observed many times. The chain links TRBV6-1 to TRBJ2-7; D gene uncertain. There are 12 residues in the CDR3. V lost 8 bases, J lost 6 bases, and 14 bases lay in between. Germline V gives CDR1 MNHNS, CDR2 SASEGT. CDR3 sequence: CASAPPLLEQYF. CDR3 nucleotide sequence: TGTGCCAGCGCCCCACCCCTGCTCGAGCAGTACTTC.

The V gene is TRBV7-9, the J gene TRBJ2-7; weak D call: TRBD1 (5 bases). CDR3 length: 14 amino acids. V was trimmed by 5 bases and J by 5 bases, leaving 16 bases between them. Germline V lookup: CDR1 SEHNR, CDR2 FQNEAQ (reference sequence). In nucleotides, the CDR3 is TGTGCCAGCAGCCCCCGGAGCAGGGTGCACGAGCAGTACTTC. Protein: CASSPRSRVHEQYF. Combining the CDR3 with reference TRBV7-9 and TRBJ2-7 gives the whole variable domain DTGVSQNPRHKITKRGQNVTFRCDPISEHNRLYWYRQTLGQGPEFLTYFQNEAQLEKSRLLSDRFSAERPKGSFSTLEIQRTEQGDSAMYLCASSPRSRVHEQYFGPGTRLTVT.

This clonotype was counted ten times or more. The J gene is TRBJ2-7, the V gene TRBV5-5; 7 bases line up with TRBD1. V lost 5 bases, J lost 1 base, and 6 bases stayed unmatched. The CDR3 covers 14 residues. Germline V gene lookup returns CDR1 SGHKS and CDR2 YYEKEE (reference sequence). As DNA, the CDR3 is TGTGCCAGCAGTCGACAGGGTTCATCCTACGAGCAGTACTTC. This gives the protein CASSRQGSSYEQYF.

Details on this clonotype: A much larger clone sits a single nucleotide away, making a read error possible. V is TRBV6-5 and J is TRBJ2-3, with D unclear. Germline-derived CDR1 and CDR2 are MNHEY and SVGAGI. The CDR3 extends over 13 amino acids. The CDR3 loop is CASKRRPQDTQFF. In DNA, the CDR3 is TGTGCCAGCAAGAGGCGGCCTCAGGATACGCAGTTTTTT.

This clonotype came up many times. The rearrangement links TRBV13 to TRBJ1-6; D ambiguous. Trimming stripped 1 base from V and 4 bases from J, with 8 bases between. This CDR3 is 15 amino acids long. The V gene's germline CDR1 is PRHDT and CDR2 FYEKMQ (reference sequence). The CDR3, as DNA: TGTGCCAGCAGCTTAGATCGAGGGTATAATTCACCCCTCCACTTT. Its translation is CASSLDRGYNSPLHF.

Remarks on this clonotype: A read error may account for a junction end that differs from germline. The chain couples TRBV29-1 to TRBJ2-2; D might be TRBD2 (5 bases). Germline V gene sequence: CDR1 SQVTM, CDR2 ANQGSEA. The length of the CDR3 is 13 residues. The CDR3 DNA follows: TGCAGTGTTGCCCTAGCCTCGGCCGGGGAGCTGTTTTTT. Translating gives CSVALASAGELFF.

This clonotype came up once. Mismatch with germline at one junction end may stem from a read error. The V gene is TRBV6-5, the J gene TRBJ1-3; weak D call: TRBD1 (5 bases). The length of the CDR3 is 15 residues. CDR1 and CDR2 (germline): MNHEY, SVGAGI. As DNA, the CDR3 is TGTGACAGCAGTCGCTATCAGGGTTCTGGAAACTCCATATATTTT. As protein: CDSSRYQGSGNSIYF.

This clonotype was recorded a few times. CDR3 DNA sequence: TGTGCCAGCAGCTTGAGCCCGGACACAGATACGCAGTATTTT. It specifies CASSLSPDTDTQYF. The chain links TRBV5-8 to TRBJ2-3; no clear D gene. The CDR3 contains 14 residues. CDR1 SGHTS and CDR2 YDEGEE come from the germline V gene. V gave up 1 base and J gave up 2 bases, with 8 bases separating them.

About this clonotype itself: A much larger clonotype is one base distant, so this may be a read error. The chain has TRBV12-5 and TRBJ2-1; TRBD1 agrees at 7 bases. CDR3 length: 13 amino acids. CDR1 LGHNT and CDR2 FRNRAP come from the germline V gene. Trimming took 5 bases from V and 12 from J; bases not matched to a gene: 10. In DNA, the CDR3 is TGTGCTAGTGGTCTCCCTGGACAGGCCCGGCAGTTCTTC. Protein: CASGLPGQARQFF.

To note about this clonotype: Germline and junction disagree at one end, which may indicate a read error. The rearrangement joins TRBV29-1 to TRBJ2-3; 7 nucleotides match TRBD2. Germline values: CDR1 SQVTM, CDR2 ANQGSEA. The CDR3 totals 14 residues. CDR3 sequence (DNA): TGCAGAGTGGAGGGCGGGAGAGGCACAGATACGCACTATTTT. Amino acid sequence: CRVEGGRGTDTHYF.

This clonotype was recorded at least ten times. The CDR3 bases are TGTGCCACCAGTGATTCCCCAGGACAAAAGACCGGGGAGCTGTTTTTT. This codes for CATSDSPGQKTGELFF. The chain uses TRBV24-1 and TRBJ2-2, with D possibly being TRBD1 (5 bases). In germline, CDR1 is KGHDR, CDR2 SFDVKD. This CDR3 has 16 residues. Trimming took off 2 bases at V and 5 bases at J, with 14 bases between the two ends.